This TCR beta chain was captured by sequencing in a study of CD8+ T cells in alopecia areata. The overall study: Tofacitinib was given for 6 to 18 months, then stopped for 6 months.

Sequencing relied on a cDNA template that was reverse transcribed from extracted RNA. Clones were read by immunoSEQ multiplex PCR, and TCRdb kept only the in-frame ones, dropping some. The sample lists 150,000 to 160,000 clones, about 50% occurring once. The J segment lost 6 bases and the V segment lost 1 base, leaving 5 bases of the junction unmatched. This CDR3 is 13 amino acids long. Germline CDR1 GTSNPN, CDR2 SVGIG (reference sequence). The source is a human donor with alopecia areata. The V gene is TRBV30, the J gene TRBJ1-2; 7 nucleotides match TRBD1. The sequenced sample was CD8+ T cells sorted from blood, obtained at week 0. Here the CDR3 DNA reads TGTGCCTGGAGTGAAATACAGGGGAATGGCTACACCTTC. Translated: CAWSEIQGNGYTF. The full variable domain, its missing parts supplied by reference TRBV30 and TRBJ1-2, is SQTIHQWPATLVQPVGSPLSLECTVEGTSNPNLYWYRQAAGRGLQLLFYSVGIGQISSEVPQNLSASRPQDRQFILSSKKLLLSDSGFYLCAWSEIQGNGYTFGSGTRLTVV.